The 27 T cell receptor beta chains given below trace back to one sample, sequenced in a study of PD-L1 blockade in urothelial cancer. This table comes from immunoSEQ multiplex PCR, and its TCRdb copy is limited to in-frame clones, with some not included. This sample yields under 120,000 clones, of which approximately 86% are seen a single time; about 2.6% belongs to the top ten. The sequencing used PBMCs, collected around atezolizumab (anti-PD-L1) treatment. Receptors were obtained from a man aged 45-65 years with urothelial cancer.

The V call is TRBV6-6, the J call TRBJ2-3; D gene uncertain. The CDR3 is 15 amino acids. The germline V gene has CDR1 MNHNY and CDR2 SVGAGI (reference sequence). Trimming took off 7 bases at V and 4 bases at J, with 18 bases between the two ends. The CDR3 sequence is CASTTYFAVADTQYF. The CDR3 bases are TGTGCCAGCACCACGTACTTCGCTGTTGCAGATACGCAGTATTTT.

The V and J genes are TRBV19 and TRBJ1-1; TRBD1 might be the D (5 bases). The CDR3 consists of 12 residues. Trimming removed 3 bases at V and 8 bases at J, with 10 bases between. In germline, CDR1 is LNHDA, CDR2 SQIVND (reference sequence). This CDR3 is CASSMGRWEAFF. The CDR3 bases are TGTGCCAGTAGTATGGGGCGGTGGGAAGCTTTCTTT.

This clone was found a few times. This chain joins TRBV7-9 and TRBJ1-2; 12 bases match TRBD1. The CDR3 is made up of 14 amino acids. The germline gives CDR1 SEHNR, CDR2 FQNEAQ (reference sequence). Trimming took 7 bases from V and 7 from J; bases not matched to a gene: 7. In nucleotides, the CDR3 is TGTGCCAGCACCCCGGGACAGGGGGCTTCTGGCTACACCTTC. It codes for CASTPGQGASGYTF.

CDR3 in DNA: TGTGCCAGCAGCTTAGATGGGGGCTTCATTCAGTACTTC. Its translation is CASSLDGGFIQYF. The chain is built from TRBV7-9 and TRBJ2-4; weak D call: TRBD1 (6 bases). The CDR3 totals 13 residues. Germline V gives CDR1 SEHNR, CDR2 FQNEAQ (reference sequence). V was trimmed by 1 base and J by 9 bases, leaving 10 bases between them.

This rearrangement joins TRBV6-5 to TRBJ2-5; TRBD1 agrees at 9 bases. The CDR3 extends over 14 amino acids. Germline lookup yields CDR1 MNHEY and CDR2 SVGAGI. J gave up 3 bases and V 2 bases, and 1 base lay outside the gene matches. The CDR3 protein is CASSYGTGKETQYF. The CDR3 DNA sequence: TGTGCCAGCAGTTACGGGACAGGGAAAGAGACCCAGTACTTC.

The chain carries TRBV9 and TRBJ2-5, with TRBD2 matching 13 bases. This CDR3 spans 17 amino acids. Germline CDR1 SGDLS, CDR2 YYNGEE. Unmatched junction bases numbered 10, after V lost 4 bases and J lost 4 bases. The CDR3: CASSPGTSGMYGETQYF. The CDR3 DNA is TGTGCCAGCAGCCCCGGGACTAGCGGGATGTATGGAGAGACCCAGTACTTC.

This rearrangement joins TRBV28 to TRBJ1-5; TRBD1 aligns across 7 bases. The CDR3 is 15 residues long. Trimming at V came to 4 bases and at J to 2 bases, leaving 5 bases not matched to a gene. Germline V CDR1 and CDR2: MDHEN, SYDVKM. DNA for the CDR3: TGTGCCAGCAGTTACAGGGGTTGGGGCAATCAGCCCCAGCATTTT. Its protein is CASSYRGWGNQPQHF.

V is TRBV11-3 and J is TRBJ2-3; the D gene is possibly TRBD2 (5 bases). V gave up 2 bases and J gave up 1 base, with 7 bases separating them. The germline gives CDR1 SGHNT, CDR2 YENEEA. CDR3 length: 14 residues. The CDR3 region is CASSLFGGTDTQYF. The CDR3 bases are TGTGCCAGCAGCTTATTCGGGGGCACAGATACGCAGTATTTT. Supplemented by reference TRBV11-3 and TRBJ2-3, the full variable domain reads EAGVVQSPRYKIIEKKQPVAFWCNPISGHNTLYWYLQNLGQGPELLIRYENEEAVDDSQLPKDRFSAERLKGVDSTLKIQPAELGDSAVYLCASSLFGGTDTQYFGPGTRLTVL.

This rearrangement joins TRBV5-5 to TRBJ2-5, with D perhaps matching TRBD1 (5 bases). The CDR3 consists of 14 residues. Germline loops: CDR1 SGHKS, CDR2 YYEKEE (reference sequence). V dropped 4 bases and J dropped 2 bases, with 12 bases sitting between them. The CDR3: CASSQGHIQETQYF. CDR3 nucleotides: TGTGCCAGCAGCCAAGGACACATTCAAGAGACCCAGTACTTC. Combining the CDR3 with reference TRBV5-5 and TRBJ2-5 gives the whole variable domain DAGVTQSPTHLIKTRGQQVTLRCSPISGHKSVSWYQQVLGQGPQFIFQYYEKEERGRGNFPDRFSARQFPNYSSELNVNALLLGDSALYLCASSQGHIQETQYFGPGTRLLVL.

CDR3 region: CASSKEGQAVSNQPQHF. CDR3 nucleotides: TGTGCCAGCAGCAAAGAGGGACAGGCAGTTAGCAATCAGCCCCAGCATTTT. This rearrangement joins TRBV21-1 to TRBJ1-5; TRBD1 reflects the table's D call only, with no check against the DNA. TRBV21-1 is a listed pseudogene. The CDR3 is 17 residues long.

A remark on this clone: Just one base apart from a much larger clone, this may be a read error. The rearrangement uses TRBV28 and TRBJ1-2; 7 bases are shared with TRBD1. The germline V gene has CDR1 MDHEN and CDR2 SYDVKM. The CDR3 covers 13 residues. V trimming: 5 bases; J trimming: 4 bases; junction bases outside the gene matches: 4. The CDR3 here is CASSLDRVYGYTF. DNA for the CDR3: TGTGCCAGCAGTCTAGACAGGGTCTATGGCTACACCTTC.

This clone showed up just once. The chain carries TRBV4-2 and TRBJ2-5; TRBD1 might be the D (7 bases). V was clipped by 2 bases and J by 4 bases, with 17 bases between them. In germline, CDR1 is LGHNA, CDR2 YNFKEQ. This CDR3 contains 16 residues. CDR3 bases: TGTGCCAGCAGCCAAATCTCGGGGGCAGGGGGAGAGACCCAGTACTTC. Residues: CASSQISGAGGETQYF.

The chain links TRBV6-5 to TRBJ1-1; 8 bases are a match to TRBD1. CDR1 is MNHEY and CDR2 is SVGAGI in the germline V gene. The trim removed 6 bases at V and 1 base at J, leaving 7 bases unmatched. The CDR3 has 15 amino acids. As DNA, the CDR3 is TGTGCCAGCAGGGGAACCGGGACAGGGAACACTGAAGCTTTCTTT. As protein: CASRGTGTGNTEAFF.

This clone was recorded only once. The genes are TRBV14 and TRBJ1-2; D ambiguous. The germline gives CDR1 SGHDN, CDR2 FVKESK. With 1 base removed from V and 0 bases from J, the gap between germline ends came to 3 bases. The CDR3 sequence is 13 residues long. The CDR3 coding sequence is TGTGCCAGCAGCCAAGTATCTAACTATGGCTACACCTTC. Its translation: CASSQVSNYGYTF.

The V call is TRBV7-2, the J call TRBJ2-3; 7 positions match TRBD2. Germline V gene sequence: CDR1 SGHTA, CDR2 FQGNSA. The CDR3 totals 14 residues. J gave up 6 bases and V 5 bases, and 8 bases lay outside the gene matches. The CDR3 is CASSPGRPPDTQYF. The CDR3 nucleotides read TGTGCCAGCAGCCCCGGGAGGCCCCCCGATACGCAGTATTTT.

The V gene is TRBV6-1, the J gene TRBJ2-3, with TRBD2 matching 11 bases. The ends lost 8 bases at V and 10 bases at J; junction bases unmatched: 14. The CDR3 has 15 amino acids. From germline, CDR1 is MNHNS and CDR2 SASEGT. Here the CDR3 DNA reads TGTGCCAGCTCGACCGGGACTAGCGGTACTACTCCGCAGTATTTT. Translation: CASSTGTSGTTPQYF.

V is TRBV7-2 and J is TRBJ2-2; 7 nucleotides align to TRBD2. Germline assignment: CDR1 SGHTA and CDR2 FQGNSA. The CDR3 sequence is 17 residues long. The V gene end was trimmed by 1 base and the J gene end by 1 base; junction bases not matched to a gene: 6. In DNA, the CDR3 is TGTGCCAGCAGCTTAGTCGCCAGCGGGGTGAACACCGGGGAGCTGTTTTTT. This sequence encodes CASSLVASGVNTGELFF.

Here the CDR3 reads CALYTDSNEKLFF. For the CDR3, the DNA is TGTGCCTTGTATACTGATAGTAATGAAAAACTGTTTTTT. The J gene is TRBJ1-4, the V gene TRBV2; D gene unclear. This CDR3 has 13 residues. CDR1 is SNHLY and CDR2 is FYNNEI in the germline V gene. The V end lost 11 bases, the J end lost 4 bases, and 14 bases lay between the germline ends. Supplemented by reference TRBV2 and TRBJ1-4, the full variable domain reads EPEVTQTPSHQVTQMGQEVILRCVPISNHLYFYWYRQILGQKVEFLVSFYNNEISEKSEIFDDQFSVERPDGSNFTLKIRSTKLEDSAMYFCALYTDSNEKLFFGSGTQLSVL.

This clone has only one observation. The CDR3 reads CASSLWTSGSTSTDTQYF. As DNA, the CDR3 is TGTGCCAGCAGTTTATGGACTAGCGGGAGTACCAGCACAGATACGCAGTATTTT. This chain uses TRBV28 with TRBJ2-3; 12 positions match TRBD2. CDR1 MDHEN and CDR2 SYDVKM come from the germline V gene. The CDR3 is made up of 18 amino acids. V lost 0 bases and J lost 0; bases outside the gene matches: 4.

This clone was seen a handful of times. The rearrangement links TRBV28 to TRBJ1-6; 9 bases fit TRBD1. V trimming: 5 bases; J trimming: 7 bases; junction bases outside the gene matches: 6. The CDR3 spans 15 residues. Germline CDR1 is MDHEN and CDR2 is SYDVKM. Here the CDR3 reads CASSRGTGLNSPLHF. CDR3 sequence (DNA): TGTGCCAGCAGTCGCGGGACAGGGTTGAATTCACCCCTCCACTTT.

The rearrangement joins TRBV30 to TRBJ2-4; 7 nucleotides align to TRBD1. Trimming at V came to 2 bases and at J to 0 bases, leaving 7 bases not matched to a gene. From germline, CDR1 is GTSNPN and CDR2 SVGIG (reference sequence). The CDR3 covers 16 residues. CDR3 amino acids: CAWSPGQILAKNIQYF. Written as DNA, the CDR3 is TGTGCCTGGAGTCCGGGACAGATTTTAGCCAAAAACATTCAGTACTTC.

The chain is built from TRBV6-5 and TRBJ2-5; 8 bases map to TRBD1. With 4 bases clipped from V and 10 bases from J, the junction kept 5 bases outside the gene matches. The V gene's germline CDR1 is MNHEY and CDR2 SVGAGI. The CDR3 covers 12 residues. CDR3 coding DNA: TGTGCCAGCAGTTCAGGAACAGGGGGCCAGTACTTC. This gives the protein CASSSGTGGQYF.

The J gene is TRBJ2-7, the V gene TRBV5-1, with 9 bases identical to TRBD1. The CDR3 extends over 14 amino acids. Trimming took 4 bases from V and 6 from J; bases not matched to a gene: 8. Per germline, CDR1 SGHRS and CDR2 YFSETQ. CDR3 bases: TGCGCCAGCAGCCCGACAGGGGGATACCGCGAGCAGTACTTC. Its translation is CASSPTGGYREQYF.

The DNA for the CDR3 is TGCGCCAGCAGACCAACAGGGGGCTCCTACAATGAGCAGTTCTTC. This encodes CASRPTGGSYNEQFF. The gene calls are TRBV5-1 and TRBJ2-1; 8 bases are shared with TRBD1. With 5 bases clipped from V and 0 bases from J, the junction kept 4 bases outside the gene matches. This CDR3 comprises 15 residues. Germline CDR1 and CDR2: SGHRS and YFSETQ.

This chain joins TRBV4-1 and TRBJ2-1, with 9 bases matching TRBD1. This CDR3 is built from 17 residues. V lost 0 bases, J lost 8 bases, and 11 bases stayed unmatched. Germline-derived CDR1 and CDR2 are MGHRA and YSYEKL. The CDR3 DNA reads TGCGCCAGCAGCCAAGAAGGATGGTCGGACAGGGGCGATGAGCAGTTCTTC. Translated: CASSQEGWSDRGDEQFF.

The chain uses TRBV27 and TRBJ2-3, with D possibly being TRBD2 (6 bases). Germline loops: CDR1 MNHEY, CDR2 SMNVEV (reference sequence). The germline V and J ends were trimmed by 6 bases and 5 bases, with 9 bases remaining between them. The CDR3 runs to 12 residues. Here the CDR3 DNA reads TGTGCCAGCAGGTCCGGGGGAGATACGCAGTATTTT. This encodes CASRSGGDTQYF.

The chain couples TRBV7-8 to TRBJ2-2; 12 bases fit TRBD2. The trim removed 2 bases at V and 7 bases at J, leaving 5 bases unmatched. The CDR3 sequence is 16 residues long. The germline V gene encodes CDR1 SGHVS and CDR2 FQNEAQ. The CDR3 sequence is CASSLSSGRADGELFF. For the CDR3, the DNA is TGTGCCAGCAGCTTATCTAGCGGGAGGGCCGACGGGGAGCTGTTTTTT.